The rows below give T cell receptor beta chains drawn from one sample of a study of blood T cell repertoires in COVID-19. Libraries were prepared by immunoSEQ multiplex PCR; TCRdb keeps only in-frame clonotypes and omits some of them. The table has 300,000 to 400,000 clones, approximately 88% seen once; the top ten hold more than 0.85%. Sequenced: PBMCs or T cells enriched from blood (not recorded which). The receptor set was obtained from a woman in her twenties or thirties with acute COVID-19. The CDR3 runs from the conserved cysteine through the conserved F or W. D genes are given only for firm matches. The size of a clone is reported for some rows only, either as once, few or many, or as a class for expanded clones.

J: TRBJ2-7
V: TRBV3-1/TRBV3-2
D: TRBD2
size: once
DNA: TGTGCCAGCAGCCACGGTAGCGGGGCGACCTACGAGCAGTACTTC
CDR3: CASSHGSGATYEQYF

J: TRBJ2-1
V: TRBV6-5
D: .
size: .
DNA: TGTGCCAGCATGTGGGGGCTGGCCTACAATGAGCAGTTCTTC
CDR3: CASMWGLAYNEQFF

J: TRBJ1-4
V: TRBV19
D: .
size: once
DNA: TGTGCCAGTAGTATAGATGGAGGCGGATCAACTAATGAAAAACTGTTTTTT
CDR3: CASSIDGGGSTNEKLFF

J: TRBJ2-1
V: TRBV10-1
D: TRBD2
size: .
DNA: TGCGCCAGCAGTGATCCCGGAGCGGGGCCGAATGAGCAGTTCTTC
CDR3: CASSDPGAGPNEQFF

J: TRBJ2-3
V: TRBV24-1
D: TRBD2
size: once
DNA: TGTGCCACCAGTGATTTGGGCGGGGGGGCCGGCACAGATACGCAGTATTTT
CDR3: CATSDLGGGAGTDTQYF

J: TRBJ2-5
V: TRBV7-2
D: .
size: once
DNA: TGTGCCAGCAGCTCTTACAATAACCAAGAGACCCAGTACTTC
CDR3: CASSSYNNQETQYF

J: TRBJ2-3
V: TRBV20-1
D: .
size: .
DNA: TGCAGTGCTAGTGACTACAGGGCCCCAGATACGCAGTATTTT
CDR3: CSASDYRAPDTQYF

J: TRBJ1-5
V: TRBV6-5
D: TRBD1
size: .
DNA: TGTGCCAGCAACCCGACAGGGGATAGCAATCAGCCCCAGCATTTT
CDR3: CASNPTGDSNQPQHF

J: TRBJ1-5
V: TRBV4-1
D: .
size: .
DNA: TGCGCCAGCAGCCAAGACAGGGATGGCCAGCCCCAGCATTTT
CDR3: CASSQDRDGQPQHF

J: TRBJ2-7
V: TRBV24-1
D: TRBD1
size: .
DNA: TGTGCCACCAGTGAGAACGACAGGGATAGATCCTACGAGCAGTACTTC
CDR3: CATSENDRDRSYEQYF

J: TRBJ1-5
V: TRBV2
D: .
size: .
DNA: TGTGCCAGCAGTGAACGTCCCGCAGGTTATAGCAATCAGCCCCAGCATTTT
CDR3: CASSERPAGYSNQPQHF

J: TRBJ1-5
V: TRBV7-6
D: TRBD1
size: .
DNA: TGTGCCAGCAGCGCAAACAGGGGACGCAATCAGCCCCAGCATTTT
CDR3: CASSANRGRNQPQHF

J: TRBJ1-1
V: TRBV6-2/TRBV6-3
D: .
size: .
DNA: TGTGCCAGCAGTTGGGGGGGCGCCTCCAGGCCTGAAGCTTTCTTT
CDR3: CASSWGGASRPEAFF

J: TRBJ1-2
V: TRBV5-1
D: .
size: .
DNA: TGCGCCAGCAGCTTGGCAGGACAGCTCTATGGCTACACCTTC
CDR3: CASSLAGQLYGYTF

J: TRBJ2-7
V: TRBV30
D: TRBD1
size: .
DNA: TGTGCCTGGAGTGACAGGGGGTACGAGCAGTACTTC
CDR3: CAWSDRGYEQYF

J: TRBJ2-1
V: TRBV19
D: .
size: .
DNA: TGTGCCAGTAGTATTGGGCCAGGAGGTAAGGTGTTCTTC
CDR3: CASSIGPGGKVFF

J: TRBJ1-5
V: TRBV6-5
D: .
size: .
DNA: TGTGTCAGCGCAGGTCAAATCAATCAGCCCCAGCATTTT
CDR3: CVSAGQINQPQHF

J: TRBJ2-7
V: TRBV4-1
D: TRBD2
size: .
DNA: TGCGCCAGCAGCCAAGGTCTAGCGGGAGAGCAGTACTTC
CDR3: CASSQGLAGEQYF

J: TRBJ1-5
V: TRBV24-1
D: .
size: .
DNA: TGTGCCACCAGTGATCCCGGGACAAAACAGCCCCAGCATTTT
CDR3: CATSDPGTKQPQHF

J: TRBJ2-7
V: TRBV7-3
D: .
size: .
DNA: TGTGCCAGCAGCTTAACGCCCGGGTTGGCGCAGTACTTC
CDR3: CASSLTPGLAQYF

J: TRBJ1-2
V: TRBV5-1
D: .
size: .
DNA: TGCGCCAGCAGCTTGGGTGGGGGCGACAACTATGGCTACACCTTC
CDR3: CASSLGGGDNYGYTF

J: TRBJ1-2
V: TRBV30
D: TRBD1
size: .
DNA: TGTGCCTGGAGACTGGACAGGGGGCTCAACTATGGCTACACCTTC
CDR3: CAWRLDRGLNYGYTF

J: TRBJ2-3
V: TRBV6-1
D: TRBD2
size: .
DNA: TGTGCCAGCAGTGAACCCCTCCTGAGACTAGCGGGGGCAGATACGCAGTATTTT
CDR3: CASSEPLLRLAGADTQYF

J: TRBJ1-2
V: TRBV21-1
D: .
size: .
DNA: TGTGCCAGCAGCCCTCTCAGTGGGGGACAGGGGGCTTATGGCTACACCTTC
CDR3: CASSPLSGGQGAYGYTF

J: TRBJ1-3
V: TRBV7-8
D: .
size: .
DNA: TGTGCCAGCAGCCGAGGACAGACTGGAAACACCATATATTTT
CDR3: CASSRGQTGNTIYF

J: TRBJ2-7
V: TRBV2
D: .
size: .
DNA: TGTGCCAGCAGTGACAGGGTAGAGCAGTACTTC
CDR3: CASSDRVEQYF

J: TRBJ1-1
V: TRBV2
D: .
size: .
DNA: TGTGCCAGCGGGGGGTTCACTGAAGCTTTCTTT
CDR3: CASGGFTEAFF

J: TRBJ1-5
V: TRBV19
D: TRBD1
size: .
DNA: TGTGCCAGTAGCCGACAAAACAGGGGGTCGGAGAATCAGCCCCAGCATTTT
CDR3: CASSRQNRGSENQPQHF

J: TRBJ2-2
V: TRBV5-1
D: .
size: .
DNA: TGCGCCAGCAAGGAGAGCCCGAACCTAAGAACCGGGGAGCTGTTTTTT
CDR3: CASKESPNLRTGELFF

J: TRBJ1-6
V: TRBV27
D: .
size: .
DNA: TGTGCCAGCACACCTGACAGGTTTAGTTCACCCCTCCACTTT
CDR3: CASTPDRFSSPLHF

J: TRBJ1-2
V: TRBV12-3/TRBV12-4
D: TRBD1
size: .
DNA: TGTGCCAGCAGCCCACAGGGGGTACGGGGCTACACCTTC
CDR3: CASSPQGVRGYTF

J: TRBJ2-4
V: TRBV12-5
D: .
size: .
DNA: TGTGCTAGTGGTTTGGTACTTGAGTATTGTTTAGCCAAAAACATTCAGTACTTC
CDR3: CASGLVLEYCLAKNIQYF

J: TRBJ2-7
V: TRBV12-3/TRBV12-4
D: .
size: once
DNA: TGTGCCAGCAGTTTAGGATCTAGCTACGAGCAGTACTTC
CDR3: CASSLGSSYEQYF

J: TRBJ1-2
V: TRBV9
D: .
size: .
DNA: TGTGCCAGCAGCTCACGATTACAGGGTATGATAGACTATGGCTACACCTTC
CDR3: CASSSRLQGMIDYGYTF

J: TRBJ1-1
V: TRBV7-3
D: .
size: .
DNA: TGTGCCAGCAGCCCGAGGCCTGGGACACCGATGAACACTGAAGCTTTCTTT
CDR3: CASSPRPGTPMNTEAFF

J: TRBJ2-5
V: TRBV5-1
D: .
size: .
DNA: TGCGCCAGCAGCTTTTTCGGGTTGTTTGAGACCCAGTACTTC
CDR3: CASSFFGLFETQYF

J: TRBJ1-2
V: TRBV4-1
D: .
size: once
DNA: TGCGCCAGCAGCCAGGACCCTATCCCGGGCGGCGGGGATTATGGCTACACCTTC
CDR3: CASSQDPIPGGGDYGYTF